Listed below are T cell receptor beta chains from one sample, sequenced in a study of T-cell memory formation after mild COVID-19. Via MiXCR, TCRdb re-called the 5' RACE reads, giving one row per CDR3 protein. Seen here are under 350,000 distinct CDR3 sequences, around 15% observed once, and the top ten hold 22%. The sample comprised PBMCs or a T cell subset sorted from them (not recorded which). The receptors here all came from a man younger than 30 who had mild COVID-19 (a few samples of this study predate the infection). Cell type and time point are not known. Each CDR3 is given with its conserved first and last residue.

CDR3 protein,V gene
CASSPIFDATGNVNEQFF,TRBV5-5
CASSQDYVASGGNEQFF,TRBV4-1
CASSIRIAGANVLTF,TRBV19
CASSSHGTGNQETQYF,TRBV7-2
CASSLASSDTQYF,TRBV7-2
CASSQDRAEQYF,TRBV4-2
CASSLGNRDTGELFF,TRBV5-1
CATPTGGAGGTGELFF,TRBV7-9
CASSPDATGLLGYTF,TRBV18
CASSPTRSQETQYF,TRBV12-3/TRBV12-4
CASSTPSGQPKAGINKNIQYF,TRBV4-1
CASSSRDRADTQYF,TRBV5-4
CASSQGGEGYNEQFF,TRBV3-1
CASSQGQGNQPQHF,TRBV4-2
CSAPGTSGSTYYNEQFF,TRBV20-1
CSAPGRTGELFF,TRBV20-1
CASSPGRGLETQYF,TRBV18
CSAGGQGHEQFF,TRBV20-1
CASSARHLGTGELFF,TRBV25-1
CASSQNNEQFF,TRBV4-1
CASSQEGPDWQADFYGYTF,TRBV14
CASSLIYTGVSGANVLTF,TRBV7-3
CASSRGLEQFF,TRBV6-5
CASSLKILTGELFF,TRBV28
CASSQDWTEAFF,TRBV7-2
CASSSGGQPDQPQHF,TRBV7-2
CAITKARTGKIEAFF,TRBV10-3
CASSFRLDPPGELFF,TRBV11-2
CASSYSTGGLRYF,TRBV6-5
CASSFVGRENTGELFF,TRBV7-8
CAISGWQGSYEQYF,TRBV10-3
CASSSGQAKNIQYF,TRBV28
CASSLAGTGYGYTF,TRBV12-3/TRBV12-4
CASSSTGKAFF,TRBV6-5
CASSLIGSHQPQHF,TRBV27
CASSSGGGGTQETQYF,TRBV12-3/TRBV12-4
CASSVQGQNEQFF,TRBV9
CASSLSPRGAGNTIYF,TRBV5-5
CASSYHQTAEAFF,TRBV6-5
CASSQGLAGGVETQYF,TRBV4-2
CASSTATDYEQYF,TRBV18
CASRDAGEKLFF,TRBV6-6
CASSFKAGGYGYTF,TRBV27
CASRPGEQNTEAFF,TRBV5-1
CASSGEGLWQETQYF,TRBV7-6
CASSPPGAGGNEQFF,TRBV18
CAISDGYQPQHF,TRBV6-2/TRBV6-3
CASSPPDRGTEAFF,TRBV5-1
CASSFLTGNQETQYF,TRBV28
CASSPRVAGGELFF,TRBV7-8
CASSLVMRGPSTDTQYF,TRBV7-2
CASSSTVFTGELFF,TRBV28
CASSYNPQGNTEAFF,TRBV6-2/TRBV6-3
CASSLSAGGRDTQYF,TRBV7-2
CASSYSGTSGIEQFF,TRBV27